The 25 T cell receptor beta chains below were found in one sample sequenced in a study of T cell responses to AZD1222 COVID-19 vaccine (dated by TCRdb to about 2021). The library was obtained by the immunoSEQ multiplex PCR assay. TCRdb stores this immuneACCESS table with in-frame sequences only. Part of the clones is absent; in the studies checked, under half of the shortfall reflects unresolved V genes, and no reason is known for the rest. In all, the sample holds 180,000 or so clones, and about 89% of those were seen once. Less than 2% of the sample belongs to the ten largest clones. Sample time point, as interpreted from the label and publication: about 28 days (+/-7) after the second vaccine dose. Sequenced here: peripheral blood, sampled 28 days after the second AZD1222 dose. The receptor source for this set is an adult who received the AZD1222 COVID-19 vaccine.

The rearrangement joins TRBV6-6 to TRBJ2-1, with a tentative D call TRBD2 (5 bases). Looked up from germline, CDR1 is MNHNY and CDR2 is SVGAGI (reference sequence). There are 13 residues in the CDR3. V lost 1 base to trimming and J lost 9 bases, with 10 bases between them. CDR3 sequence: CASSYLRTGEQFF. CDR3 sequence (DNA): TGTGCCAGCAGTTACTTACGGACTGGTGAGCAGTTCTTC.

V gene TRBV5-1 combines with J gene TRBJ1-2, with 11 bases matching TRBD1. The ends lost 4 bases at V and 8 bases at J; junction bases unmatched: 4. Germline V gene sequence: CDR1 SGHRS, CDR2 YFSETQ. This CDR3 comprises 13 residues. The CDR3 DNA reads as TGCGCCAGCAGCGTGGACAGGGGGCAAGGCTACACCTTC. It is translated as CASSVDRGQGYTF.

This chain links TRBV3-1 (or the pseudogene TRBV3-2) with TRBJ2-2; 7 positions agree with TRBD1. Germline CDR1 is LGHDT and CDR2 is YNNKEL (reference sequence). The CDR3 is made up of 14 amino acids. V lost 4 bases to trimming and J lost 5 bases; unmatched junction nucleotides: 4. CDR3 in DNA: TGTGCCAGCAGCCGGGACAGTGGGACCGGGGAGCTGTTTTTT. Protein product: CASSRDSGTGELFF.

This chain connects TRBV19 to TRBJ2-7; D may be TRBD2 (6 bases). Trimming shortened V by 5 bases and J by 4 bases, and 15 bases separated the two germline ends. The CDR3 runs to 14 residues. CDR1 and CDR2 (germline): LNHDA, SQIVND (reference sequence). For the CDR3, the DNA is TGTGCCAGTAGTGCGGGGACGGGGCCGTACGAGCAGTACTTC. Its protein is CASSAGTGPYEQYF.

This chain uses TRBV6-2 or TRBV6-3 with TRBJ1-1; D is perhaps TRBD1 (5 bases). CDR3 length equals 13 residues. Germline V gives CDR1 MNHEY, CDR2 SVGEGT. V was shortened by 4 bases and J by 5 bases, with 11 bases between the two germline ends. In DNA form, the CDR3 reads TGTGCCAGCAGTTTTGGGGGTCGAACTGAAGCTTTCTTT. Protein sequence: CASSFGGRTEAFF.

This chain links TRBV11-2 with TRBJ2-7; D unresolved. The length of the CDR3 is 13 residues. Trimming took off 0 bases at V and 5 bases at J, with 8 bases between the two ends. Germline lookup yields CDR1 SGHAT and CDR2 FQNNGV. The CDR3 loop is CASSLEMVHEQYF. As DNA, the CDR3 is TGTGCCAGCAGCTTAGAAATGGTCCACGAGCAGTACTTC.

The chain carries TRBV7-9 and TRBJ1-1; no reliable D call. V lost 5 bases, J lost 3 bases, and 16 bases lay in between. CDR1 and CDR2 (germline): SEHNR, FQNEAQ (reference sequence). CDR3 size: 15 residues. The CDR3 DNA sequence: TGTGCCAGCAGCCATAGGTCCTTGGAGGACACTGAAGCTTTCTTT. Its protein product is CASSHRSLEDTEAFF.

The rearrangement links TRBV19 to TRBJ2-2; 11 bases align to TRBD2. Germline loops: CDR1 LNHDA, CDR2 SQIVND (reference sequence). The CDR3 runs 15 residues. J lost 5 bases, V lost 6 bases, and 5 bases had no gene match. Here the CDR3 reads CASSPTSGSTGELFF. In DNA, the CDR3 is TGTGCCAGTAGCCCTACTAGCGGGAGTACCGGGGAGCTGTTTTTT. The full variable domain, completed using reference TRBV19 and TRBJ2-2, is DGGITQSPKYLFRKEGQNVTLSCEQNLNHDAMYWYRQDPGQGLRLIYYSQIVNDFQKGDIAEGYSVSREKKESFPLTVTSAQKNPTAFYLCASSPTSGSTGELFFGEGSRLTVL.

Here the CDR3 DNA reads TGTGCCAGCAAGAACCCGGGACCGAGAAATGAAAAACTGTTTTTT. This encodes CASKNPGPRNEKLFF. The chain employs TRBV6-5 and TRBJ1-4; possible D gene TRBD1, 5 bases. V gave up 7 bases and J gave up 5 bases, with 17 bases separating them. Germline V gene data show CDR1 as MNHEY and CDR2 as SVGAGI. This CDR3 contains 15 residues.

This clone appeared a few times. The chain has TRBV9 and TRBJ2-7; D gene ambiguous. The V gene lost 2 bases and the J gene lost 3 bases, with 0 bases spanning the gap. Per germline, CDR1 SGDLS and CDR2 YYNGEE. CDR3 length: 10 amino acids. The CDR3 DNA sequence: TGTGCCAGCAGCGTCTACGAGCAGTACTTC. Amino acid sequence: CASSVYEQYF.

CDR3 amino acids: CASSGSSGAGDTQYF. DNA of the CDR3: TGTGCCAGTAGTGGATCTAGCGGGGCGGGTGATACGCAGTATTTT. The V gene is TRBV19, the J gene TRBJ2-3; 9 nucleotides agree with TRBD2. Germline V gene lookup returns CDR1 LNHDA and CDR2 SQIVND (reference sequence). The V segment lost 5 bases and the J segment 6 bases; nucleotides outside the gene matches: 9. The CDR3 spans 15 residues.

The chain links TRBV28 to TRBJ1-2; maybe TRBD1 (6 bases). CDR3 length: 13 residues. Trimming cost V 6 bases and J 4 bases, with 12 bases left between them. Looked up from germline, CDR1 is MDHEN and CDR2 is SYDVKM. For the CDR3, the DNA is TGTGCCAGCAGATCGGACAGTTTCTATGGCTACACCTTC. It codes for CASRSDSFYGYTF.

The chain links TRBV12-3 or TRBV12-4 to TRBJ1-2; unclear D gene. This CDR3 comprises 12 residues. Between the trimmed V and J ends, which lost 6 bases and 2 bases, there was a span of 7 bases. In DNA form, the CDR3 reads TGTGCCAGCAGCATCCTCAACTATGGCTACACCTTC. Its protein product is CASSILNYGYTF.

The DNA for the CDR3 is TGTGCCAGCACGTCTAGCGGGGGTTGGGAGCAGTACTTC. Translated: CASTSSGGWEQYF. The gene calls are TRBV2 and TRBJ2-7; 10 bases align to TRBD2. The V and J ends lost 7 bases and 7 bases, in that order; junction bases with no gene match: 7. The CDR3 extends over 13 amino acids. Germline V gives CDR1 SNHLY, CDR2 FYNNEI.

The chain employs TRBV29-1 and TRBJ1-2; TRBD1 matches at 7 bases. The CDR3 runs 13 residues. Germline assignment: CDR1 SQVTM and CDR2 ANQGSEA. Losses at the gene ends were 7 bases for V and 3 bases for J; bases not matched to a gene: 8. CDR3 bases: TGCAGCGCTCAGACAGGGCGCGACTATGGCTACACCTTC. Its translation: CSAQTGRDYGYTF.

The chain combines TRBV5-6 with TRBJ2-3; D perhaps matches TRBD2 (6 bases). V was trimmed by 2 bases and J by 0 bases, leaving 10 bases between them. Looked up from germline, CDR1 is SGHDT and CDR2 is YYEEEE. This CDR3 has 15 residues. CDR3: CASSFTSSSTDTQYF. The CDR3, as DNA: TGTGCCAGCAGCTTTACTAGCAGTAGCACAGATACGCAGTATTTT.

The CDR3 protein is CASSIRTSGPYEQYF. The CDR3 bases are TGTGCCAGTAGTATCAGAACTAGCGGTCCCTACGAGCAGTACTTC. The J gene is TRBJ2-7, the V gene TRBV19; 8 positions agree with TRBD2. With V trimmed by 3 bases and J by 2 bases, 6 bases remained unmatched. The CDR3 consists of 15 residues. CDR1 LNHDA and CDR2 SQIVND come from the germline V gene (reference sequence).

V usage is TRBV7-9 and J usage is TRBJ1-2, with 7 positions matching TRBD1. Trimming at V came to 5 bases and at J to 4 bases, leaving 10 bases not matched to a gene. This CDR3 has 15 residues. The germline CDR1 and CDR2 sequences are SEHNR and FQNEAQ (reference sequence). The CDR3: CASSTSDRSGYGYTF. Written as DNA, the CDR3 is TGTGCCAGCAGCACCTCGGACAGGTCTGGCTATGGCTACACCTTC. The complete variable domain, with remaining parts taken from reference TRBV7-9 and TRBJ1-2, reads DTGVSQNPRHKITKRGQNVTFRCDPISEHNRLYWYRQTLGQGPEFLTYFQNEAQLEKSRLLSDRFSAERPKGSFSTLEIQRTEQGDSAMYLCASSTSDRSGYGYTFGSGTRLTVV.

The rearrangement links TRBV27 to TRBJ2-1; no clear D. This CDR3 has 13 amino acids. The V gene's germline CDR1 is MNHEY and CDR2 SMNVEV (reference sequence). V dropped 0 bases and J dropped 9 bases, with 9 bases sitting between them. The CDR3 here is CASSLSIATEQFF. In DNA, the CDR3 is TGTGCCAGCAGTTTATCGATAGCAACTGAGCAGTTCTTC.

The chain is built from TRBV3-1 (or the pseudogene TRBV3-2) and TRBJ1-2; 7 nucleotides align to TRBD1. The V gene's germline CDR1 is LGHDT and CDR2 YNNKEL (reference sequence). CDR3 length: 14 amino acids. V was pared by 4 bases and J by 4 bases, with 6 bases of the junction left unmatched. This CDR3 is CASSPQTGLYGYTF. DNA of the CDR3: TGTGCCAGCAGCCCCCAGACAGGGCTCTATGGCTACACCTTC.

CDR3 DNA sequence: TGTGCCAGCAGCTTAGATCTAAGAGGGGTGCAGTACTTC. As protein: CASSLDLRGVQYF. The chain links TRBV11-3 to TRBJ2-7; the D call may be TRBD1 or TRBD2 (5 bases each). The germline gives CDR1 SGHNT, CDR2 YENEEA. V gave up 0 bases and J gave up 9 bases, with 12 bases separating them. The CDR3 is made up of 13 amino acids. The full variable domain, in which reference TRBV11-3 and TRBJ2-7 provide the parts outside the CDR3, is EAGVVQSPRYKIIEKKQPVAFWCNPISGHNTLYWYLQNLGQGPELLIRYENEEAVDDSQLPKDRFSAERLKGVDSTLKIQPAELGDSAVYLCASSLDLRGVQYFGPGTRLTVT.

The chain recombines TRBV4-3 with TRBJ2-5; D might be TRBD2 (7 bases). Germline CDR1 and CDR2: LGHNA and YSLEER. Deletions cut 1 base from V and 1 base from J, with 13 bases between. The CDR3 length is 16 residues. The CDR3 nucleotides are TGCGCCAGCAGCCAAGTTTGGGAGGGGGTCCAAGAGACCCAGTACTTC. Its translation is CASSQVWEGVQETQYF.

This rearrangement joins TRBV5-4 to TRBJ2-3, with a possible D match to TRBD2 (5 bases). The V and J ends lost 4 bases and 8 bases respectively, with 8 bases between them. CDR3 length: 11 residues. Germline V gene sequence: CDR1 SGHNT, CDR2 YYREEE (reference sequence). This chain's CDR3 is CASSQAGTQYF. The CDR3 bases are TGTGCCAGCAGCCAGGCGGGTACGCAGTATTTT.

This chain connects TRBV19 to TRBJ1-2; weak D call: TRBD1 (6 bases). Germline V gene sequence: CDR1 LNHDA, CDR2 SQIVND (reference sequence). V was shortened by 3 bases and J by 4 bases, with 15 bases between the two germline ends. This CDR3 comprises 15 residues. CDR3 region: CASSMTPGAPYGYTF. In nucleotides, the CDR3 is TGTGCCAGTAGTATGACGCCGGGGGCACCCTATGGCTACACCTTC.

The chain combines TRBV2 with TRBJ2-3; possibly TRBD2 for D (6 bases). CDR1 is SNHLY, CDR2 FYNNEI, per germline. V lost 4 bases, J lost 8 bases, and 10 bases lay in between. The CDR3 covers 12 residues. CDR3 amino acids: CASSVYGGTQYF. The CDR3 DNA follows: TGTGCCAGCAGTGTCTACGGGGGTACGCAGTATTTT.